This passage covers 20 T cell receptor beta chains from one sample sequenced in a study of T cell responses to AZD1222 COVID-19 vaccine. The assay was immunoSEQ multiplex PCR, and TCRdb's table has in-frame clones only and misses some. This table has about 140,000 clones, 80% to 95% appearing once. The starting material was peripheral blood, obtained 28 days after the second AZD1222 dose. The origin of the receptors is an adult who received the AZD1222 COVID-19 vaccine.

This chain uses TRBV5-1 with TRBJ1-1; the D gene is possibly TRBD1 (5 bases). The CDR3 covers 16 residues. The V and J ends lost 4 bases and 4 bases respectively, with 20 bases between them. Germline V lookup: CDR1 SGHRS, CDR2 YFSETQ. The CDR3 region is CASSPGTKKKGTEAFF. The CDR3 DNA is TGCGCCAGCAGCCCCGGGACGAAAAAGAAGGGCACTGAAGCTTTCTTT.

The rearrangement uses TRBV2 and TRBJ2-7, with a tentative D call TRBD1 (6 bases). Germline values: CDR1 SNHLY, CDR2 FYNNEI. This CDR3 has 17 residues. Trimming cost V 7 bases and J 6 bases, with 28 bases left between them. The CDR3 loop is CASIPGLGHHSRGEQYF. The CDR3 DNA is TGTGCCAGCATCCCCGGGCTAGGACACCACTCCAGGGGCGAGCAGTACTTC.

V usage is TRBV7-2 and J usage is TRBJ1-1, with D hard to call. CDR1 and CDR2 (germline): SGHTA, FQGNSA. There are 14 residues in the CDR3. V was shortened by 1 base and J by 1 base, with 7 bases between the two germline ends. The CDR3 reads CASSLVGQNTEAFF. In DNA form, the CDR3 reads TGTGCCAGCAGCTTAGTCGGGCAGAACACTGAAGCTTTCTTT.

The CDR3 bases are TGTGCCAGCAGCAGATTATTGGACAGGGGTGATTCCAATCAGCCCCAGCATTTT. Encoded protein: CASSRLLDRGDSNQPQHF. V and J are TRBV21-1 and TRBJ1-5; TRBD1 is the table's D call and was not checked against the DNA. TRBV21-1 is labeled a pseudogene. The CDR3 runs to 18 residues.

The genes are TRBV28 and TRBJ1-4; TRBD1 aligns across 7 bases. Losses at the gene ends were 6 bases for V and 5 bases for J; bases not matched to a gene: 0. CDR3 size: 12 residues. CDR1 is MDHEN and CDR2 is SYDVKM in the germline V gene. Here the CDR3 DNA reads TGTGCCAGCAGGACAGGGAATGAAAAACTGTTTTTT. Protein sequence: CASRTGNEKLFF.

This clone has just a few counts. The V call is TRBV7-9, the J call TRBJ2-1; 7 bases fit TRBD1. Per germline, CDR1 SEHNR and CDR2 FQNEAQ (reference sequence). The CDR3 is 15 residues long. Trimming took 4 bases from V and 5 from J; bases not matched to a gene: 8. The CDR3 here is CASSSAGTANNEQFF. In DNA, the CDR3 is TGTGCCAGCAGCTCTGCCGGGACAGCTAACAATGAGCAGTTCTTC. Full variable domain (rest looked up from reference TRBV7-9 and TRBJ2-1): DTGVSQNPRHKITKRGQNVTFRCDPISEHNRLYWYRQTLGQGPEFLTYFQNEAQLEKSRLLSDRFSAERPKGSFSTLEIQRTEQGDSAMYLCASSSAGTANNEQFFGPGTRLTVL.

The chain couples TRBV5-6 to TRBJ2-7; unclear D gene. The CDR3 is 15 residues long. Germline CDR1 reads SGHDT; CDR2 reads YYEEEE. V lost 4 bases, J lost 2 bases, and 16 bases lay in between. CDR3 amino acids: CASSPEAHTTYEQYF. DNA for the CDR3: TGTGCCAGCAGCCCCGAGGCACACACCACCTACGAGCAGTACTTC.

The gene calls are TRBV3-1 (or the pseudogene TRBV3-2) and TRBJ1-6, with TRBD1 identical over 7 bases. The trim removed 3 bases at V and 6 bases at J, leaving 8 bases unmatched. The V gene's germline CDR1 is LGHDT and CDR2 YNNKEL (reference sequence). The CDR3 has 16 residues. CDR3 DNA: TGTGCCAGCAGCCACCCCGACAGGGTCGGTAATTCACCCCTCCACTTT. Translated: CASSHPDRVGNSPLHF.

The chain couples TRBV27 to TRBJ1-1; 7 nucleotides agree with TRBD1. Germline V gives CDR1 MNHEY, CDR2 SMNVEV (reference sequence). J gave up 4 bases and V 3 bases, and 11 bases lay outside the gene matches. The length of the CDR3 is 16 residues. The CDR3 nucleotides read TGTGCCAGCAGTTTTCGATTCGCCACAGGGGTCACTGAAGCTTTCTTT. Amino acid sequence: CASSFRFATGVTEAFF.

V and J are TRBV2 and TRBJ1-2; no clear D. From germline, CDR1 is SNHLY and CDR2 FYNNEI. Trimming removed 2 bases from V and 3 bases from J, with 4 bases in between. This CDR3 is built from 12 residues. The CDR3: CASSEKDYGYTF. In nucleotides, the CDR3 is TGTGCCAGCAGTGAAAAAGACTATGGCTACACCTTC.

The chain recombines TRBV5-1 with TRBJ1-2; TRBD1 matches 9 bases. After removal of 3 bases from V and 7 bases from J, the junction contained 10 bases not matched to a gene. The germline V gene encodes CDR1 SGHRS and CDR2 YFSETQ. The length of the CDR3 is 15 residues. CDR3 loop: CASSSETGGHGGYTF. The CDR3 DNA reads as TGCGCCAGCAGCTCGGAGACAGGGGGTCACGGTGGCTACACCTTC. The full variable domain, with the rest looked up from reference TRBV5-1 and TRBJ1-2, is KAGVTQTPRYLIKTRGQQVTLSCSPISGHRSVSWYQQTPGQGLQFLFEYFSETQRNKGNFPGRFSGRQFSNSRSEMNVSTLELGDSALYLCASSSETGGHGGYTFGSGTRLTVV.

This clone was seen a few times. This chain joins TRBV28 and TRBJ1-1; 7 bases match TRBD1. This CDR3 comprises 14 residues. The J segment lost 1 base and the V segment lost 5 bases, leaving 4 bases of the junction unmatched. CDR1 MDHEN and CDR2 SYDVKM come from the germline V gene. CDR3 protein: CASSVNRGNTEAFF. CDR3 sequence (DNA): TGTGCCAGCAGTGTAAACAGGGGGAACACTGAAGCTTTCTTT.

The chain joins TRBV10-3 to TRBJ1-1; D gene uncertain. This CDR3 comprises 13 residues. Germline V gene lookup returns CDR1 ENHRY and CDR2 SYGVKD. V was clipped by 4 bases and J by 3 bases, with 9 bases between them. The CDR3 loop reads CAISVLQHTEAFF. The CDR3 region has the DNA TGTGCCATCAGTGTCCTACAGCACACTGAAGCTTTCTTT.

This rearrangement joins TRBV4-2 to TRBJ2-7; 9 bases match TRBD2. Unmatched junction bases numbered 3, after V lost 4 bases and J lost 5 bases. Germline loops: CDR1 LGHNA, CDR2 YNFKEQ. The CDR3 is made up of 13 amino acids. This chain's CDR3 is CASSPRLADEQYF. CDR3 nucleotide sequence: TGTGCCAGCAGCCCGAGACTAGCGGACGAGCAGTACTTC.

The V call is TRBV27, the J call TRBJ2-1, with 7 positions matching TRBD2. The germline gives CDR1 MNHEY, CDR2 SMNVEV (reference sequence). The CDR3 has 19 residues. Losses at the gene ends were 2 bases for V and 3 bases for J; bases not matched to a gene: 16. CDR3 residues: CASSLAQNGLVLFYNEQFF. CDR3 bases: TGTGCCAGCAGTTTAGCACAAAACGGACTAGTACTTTTCTACAATGAGCAGTTCTTC.

V gene TRBV4-1 combines with J gene TRBJ1-2; 9 nucleotides line up with TRBD1. The germline V gene encodes CDR1 MGHRA and CDR2 YSYEKL. V shed 0 bases, J shed 4 bases, and the junction held 6 bases outside the gene matches. This CDR3 is 16 amino acids long. The CDR3 reads CASSQEPGTGLYGYTF. The CDR3 nucleotides are TGCGCCAGCAGCCAAGAGCCAGGGACAGGGCTCTATGGCTACACCTTC.

The chain combines TRBV27 with TRBJ1-2; a weak D match, TRBD1 (6 bases). V lost 7 bases, J lost 8 bases, and 14 bases lay in between. Germline V gene lookup returns CDR1 MNHEY and CDR2 SMNVEV (reference sequence). This CDR3 spans 12 amino acids. The CDR3 spells CASTRAGEGYTF. The CDR3 DNA sequence: TGTGCCAGCACCAGGGCAGGGGAGGGCTACACCTTC.

The genes are TRBV3-1 (or the pseudogene TRBV3-2) and TRBJ1-2; 7 bases are a match to TRBD1. The V and J ends lost 2 bases and 4 bases, in that order; junction bases with no gene match: 4. This CDR3 has 14 residues. Looked up from germline, CDR1 is LGHDT and CDR2 is YNNKEL (reference sequence). The CDR3 sequence: CASSQYAGGYGYTF. CDR3 coding DNA: TGTGCCAGCAGCCAATACGCAGGGGGCTATGGCTACACCTTC.

This sequence joins TRBV5-1 and TRBJ2-5; D perhaps matches TRBD2 (6 bases). The V gene lost 4 bases and the J gene lost 4 bases, with 11 bases spanning the gap. This CDR3 is 13 amino acids long. Germline V gene data show CDR1 as SGHRS and CDR2 as YFSETQ. The CDR3 bases are TGCGCCAGCAGCACGGGACTCCGAGAGACCCAGTACTTC. Translating gives CASSTGLRETQYF.

The CDR3 loop reads CASKTGSSTDTQYF. The CDR3, as DNA: TGTGCCAGCAAGACAGGGTCTAGCACAGATACGCAGTATTTT. This rearrangement joins TRBV6-5 to TRBJ2-3; TRBD1 matches at 7 bases. Looked up from germline, CDR1 is MNHEY and CDR2 is SVGAGI. The CDR3 contains 14 residues. V was pared by 7 bases and J by 0 bases, with 4 bases of the junction left unmatched.